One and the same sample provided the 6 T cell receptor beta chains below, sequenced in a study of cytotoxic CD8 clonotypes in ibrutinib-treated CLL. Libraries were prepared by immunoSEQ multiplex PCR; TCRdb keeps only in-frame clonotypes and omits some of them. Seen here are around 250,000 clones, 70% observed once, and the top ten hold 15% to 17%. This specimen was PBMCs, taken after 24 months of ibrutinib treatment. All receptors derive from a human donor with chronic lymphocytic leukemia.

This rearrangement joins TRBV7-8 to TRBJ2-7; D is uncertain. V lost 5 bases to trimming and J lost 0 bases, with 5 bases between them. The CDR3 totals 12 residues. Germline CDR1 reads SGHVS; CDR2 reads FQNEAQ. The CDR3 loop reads CASSTVSYEQYF. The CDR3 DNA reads TGTGCCAGCAGCACCGTCTCCTACGAGCAGTACTTC.

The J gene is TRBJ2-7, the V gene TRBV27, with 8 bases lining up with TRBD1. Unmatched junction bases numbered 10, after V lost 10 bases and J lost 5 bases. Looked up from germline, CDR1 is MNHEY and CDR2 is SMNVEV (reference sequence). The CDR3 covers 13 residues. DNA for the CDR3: TGTGCCACCCGGACAGGGACTTTCCACGAGCAGTACTTC. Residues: CATRTGTFHEQYF.

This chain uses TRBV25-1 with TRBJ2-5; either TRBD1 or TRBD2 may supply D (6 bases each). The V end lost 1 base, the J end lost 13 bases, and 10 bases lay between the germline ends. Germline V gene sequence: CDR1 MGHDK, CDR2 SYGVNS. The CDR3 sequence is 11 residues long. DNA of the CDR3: TGTGCCAGCAGTGAATGGGGGGCCCTGTACTTC. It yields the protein CASSEWGALYF. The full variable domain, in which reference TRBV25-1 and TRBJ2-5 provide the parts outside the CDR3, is EADIYQTPRYLVIGTGKKITLECSQTMGHDKMYWYQQDPGMELHLIHYSYGVNSTEKGDLSSESTVSRIRTEHFPLTLESARPSHTSQYLCASSEWGALYFGPGTRLLVL.

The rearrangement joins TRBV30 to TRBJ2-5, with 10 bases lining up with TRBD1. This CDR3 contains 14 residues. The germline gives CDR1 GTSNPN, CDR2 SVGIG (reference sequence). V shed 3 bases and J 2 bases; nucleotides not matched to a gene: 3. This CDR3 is CAWSPGQGQETQYF. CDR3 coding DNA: TGTGCCTGGAGCCCGGGACAGGGGCAAGAGACCCAGTACTTC.

The CDR3 is CAIRTRQELLYGYTF. The CDR3 bases are TGTGCCATCAGGACCAGACAGGAGCTCCTCTATGGCTACACCTTC. This chain uses TRBV10-3 with TRBJ1-2, with D perhaps TRBD1 (6 bases). Germline V gives CDR1 ENHRY, CDR2 SYGVKD. This CDR3 region has 15 residues. The V end was cut by 6 bases, the J end by 4 bases, with 18 bases between.

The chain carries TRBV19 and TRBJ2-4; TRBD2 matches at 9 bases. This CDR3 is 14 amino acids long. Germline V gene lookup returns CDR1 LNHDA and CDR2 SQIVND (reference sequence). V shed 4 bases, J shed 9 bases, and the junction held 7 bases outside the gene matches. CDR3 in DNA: TGTGCCAGTAGTAGGGGCGGGAGGGCGGTCATTCAGTACTTC. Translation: CASSRGGRAVIQYF. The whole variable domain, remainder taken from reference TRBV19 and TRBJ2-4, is DGGITQSPKYLFRKEGQNVTLSCEQNLNHDAMYWYRQDPGQGLRLIYYSQIVNDFQKGDIAEGYSVSREKKESFPLTVTSAQKNPTAFYLCASSRGGRAVIQYFGAGTRLSVL.